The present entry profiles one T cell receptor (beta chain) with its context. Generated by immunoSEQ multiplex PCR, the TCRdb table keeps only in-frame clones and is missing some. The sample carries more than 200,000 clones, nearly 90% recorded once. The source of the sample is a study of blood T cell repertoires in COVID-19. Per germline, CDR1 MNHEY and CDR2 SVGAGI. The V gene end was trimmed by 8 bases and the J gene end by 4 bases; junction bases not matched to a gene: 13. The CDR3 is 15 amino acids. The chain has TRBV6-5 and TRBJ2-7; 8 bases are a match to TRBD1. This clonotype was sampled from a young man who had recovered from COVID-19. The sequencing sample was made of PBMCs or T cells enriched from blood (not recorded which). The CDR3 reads CASDKVGQGMYEQYF. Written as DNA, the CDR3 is TGTGCCAGCGATAAAGTAGGACAGGGTATGTACGAGCAGTACTTC.